These 22 T cell receptor beta chains were all obtained from the same sample, sequenced in a study of Graves' ophthalmopathy and Graves' hyperthyroidism. Amplification of TCR beta CDR3 regions used RNA transcripts. An initial RT-PCR round employing HTBI primers preceded a second-round multiplex PCR. TCRdb reprocessed the multiplex PCR reads via MiXCR and lists one record per CDR3 protein. The sample holds approximately 160,000 distinct CDR3 sequences, 39% seen once. Sequencing was performed on peripheral blood. The receptors stem from a man aged 25 to 40 with Graves' ophthalmopathy.

There are many counts of this clonotype. The rearrangement links TRBV28 to TRBJ2-7; weak D call: TRBD2 (5 bases). Germline V gene data show CDR1 as MDHEN and CDR2 as SYDVKM. CDR3 length equals 17 residues. Trimming took 1 base from V and 3 from J, leaving 19 bases between them. CDR3 amino acids: CASSLSAEGKKYYEQYF. The DNA for the CDR3 is TGTGCCAGCAGTTTATCGGCCGAGGGAAAAAAGTACTACGAGCAGTACTTC.

This clonotype was observed at least ten times. This chain connects TRBV27 to TRBJ2-7; D possibly uses TRBD1 or TRBD2 (5 bases each). This CDR3 comprises 13 residues. Germline V gene sequence: CDR1 MNHEY, CDR2 SMNVEV (reference sequence). Trimming pared 3 bases from V and 6 bases from J, leaving 12 bases between. The CDR3 spells CASSFRRDLEQYF. CDR3 coding DNA: TGTGCCAGCAGTTTTAGACGGGACCTCGAGCAGTACTTC.

This clonotype has at least ten counts. The chain links TRBV18 to TRBJ2-7; D ambiguous. The germline gives CDR1 KGHSH, CDR2 LQKENI. V was cut by 2 bases and J by 1 base, with 9 bases left in between. The CDR3 sequence is 14 residues long. CDR3 DNA: TGTGCCAGCTCACCAACCAAACCATCCTACGAGCAGTACTTC. Its translation is CASSPTKPSYEQYF.

The chain recombines TRBV6-1 with TRBJ1-5, with D possibly being TRBD1 (5 bases). CDR1 and CDR2 (germline): MNHNS, SASEGT. The V end lost 7 bases, the J end lost 3 bases, and 16 bases lay between the germline ends. The CDR3 contains 15 residues. CDR3 residues: CASTDLSGFNQPQHF. The CDR3 coding sequence is TGTGCCAGCACCGACCTCTCAGGGTTCAATCAGCCCCAGCATTTT.

This clonotype has at least ten counts. The chain recombines TRBV6-5 with TRBJ1-5, with 8 bases fitting TRBD1. This CDR3 comprises 14 residues. Germline V gene sequence: CDR1 MNHEY, CDR2 SVGAGI. Germline trimming cut 4 bases from V and 6 bases from J; bases unmatched to any gene: 5. CDR3 in DNA: TGTGCCAGCAGTTTCAGGGGGCTGAGTCAGCCCCAGCATTTT. Amino acids: CASSFRGLSQPQHF.

J is TRBJ2-7 and V is TRBV28; TRBD1 aligns across 7 bases. The CDR3 covers 14 residues. The trim removed 5 bases at V and 7 bases at J, leaving 11 bases unmatched. CDR1 and CDR2 (germline): MDHEN, SYDVKM. DNA for the CDR3: TGTGCCAGCAGTATGACAGGGAGCTACGAAGAGCAGTACTTC. The encoded protein is CASSMTGSYEEQYF.

With respect to this clonotype: Compared with germline, one end of the junction differs, possibly owing to a read error. V and J are TRBV6-1 and TRBJ1-1; D possibly corresponds to TRBD1 (5 bases). This CDR3 is 13 amino acids long. Germline CDR1 MNHNS, CDR2 SASEGT. Here the CDR3 DNA reads TGTGCCAGCACGCAGGGCATCAACACTGAAGCCTTCTTT. Amino acids: CASTQGINTEAFF.

The chain recombines TRBV6-5 with TRBJ2-7; TRBD1 aligns across 8 bases. The length of the CDR3 is 15 residues. Germline-derived CDR1 and CDR2 are MNHEY and SVGAGI. Unmatched junction bases numbered 5, after V lost 2 bases and J lost 2 bases. CDR3 residues: CASSYAPGQAYEQYF. The DNA for the CDR3 is TGTGCCAGCAGTTACGCGCCGGGACAGGCCTACGAGCAGTACTTC.

By its share, this clonotype is medium-sized. V usage is TRBV6-2 or TRBV6-3 and J usage is TRBJ2-7, with D possibly TRBD1 on 6 matching bases. Germline CDR1 reads MNHEY; CDR2 reads SVGEGT. V lost 2 bases and J lost 2, with 7 bases in between. This CDR3 is built from 13 residues. CDR3: CASSYRDTYEQYF. The CDR3 bases are TGTGCCAGCAGTTACCGGGACACCTACGAGCAGTACTTC.

This clonotype was counted a few times. The chain combines TRBV28 with TRBJ2-7, with TRBD1 matching 8 bases. Germline CDR1 MDHEN, CDR2 SYDVKM. The CDR3 covers 16 residues. V trimming: 6 bases; J trimming: 2 bases; junction bases outside the gene matches: 12. This CDR3 is CASSSRPGTGPYEQYF. CDR3 coding DNA: TGTGCCAGCAGCTCCCGTCCGGGGACAGGTCCCTACGAGCAGTACTTC. Variable domain in full (rest from reference TRBV28 and TRBJ2-7): DVKVTQSSRYLVKRTGEKVFLECVQDMDHENMFWYRQDPGLGLRLIYFSYDVKMKEKGDIPEGYSVSREKKERFSLILESASTNQTSMYLCASSSRPGTGPYEQYFGPGTRLTVT.

This clonotype was recorded many times. This chain connects TRBV19 to TRBJ1-2, with TRBD1 matching 8 bases. This CDR3 comprises 16 residues. J was trimmed by 2 bases and V by 3 bases; bases with no gene match: 8. CDR1 and CDR2 (germline): LNHDA, SQIVND (reference sequence). The CDR3 DNA sequence: TGTGCCAGTAGTATGGATACGACAGGGGCGAACTATGGCTACACCTTC. This gives the protein CASSMDTTGANYGYTF. Together with reference TRBV19 and TRBJ1-2, the CDR3 gives the full variable domain: DGGITQSPKYLFRKEGQNVTLSCEQNLNHDAMYWYRQDPGQGLRLIYYSQIVNDFQKGDIAEGYSVSREKKESFPLTVTSAQKNPTAFYLCASSMDTTGANYGYTFGSGTRLTVV.

The chain recombines TRBV27 with TRBJ2-7; TRBD2 matches at 13 bases. J lost 5 bases, V lost 8 bases, and 3 bases had no gene match. Germline CDR1 is MNHEY and CDR2 is SMNVEV (reference sequence). CDR3 length: 13 residues. The CDR3 DNA is TGTGCCAGCCAGGGACTAGCGGGAAACGAGCAGTACTTC. This sequence encodes CASQGLAGNEQYF.

This clonotype was seen ten or more times. The chain carries TRBV6-2 or TRBV6-3 and TRBJ1-3, with D perhaps matching TRBD1 (6 bases). The germline V and J ends were trimmed by 2 bases and 4 bases, with 21 bases remaining between them. The V gene's germline CDR1 is MNHEY and CDR2 SVGEGT. The CDR3 has 18 amino acids. CDR3 sequence reads: CASSYTPGRGRGGNTIYF. The CDR3 DNA sequence: TGTGCCAGCAGTTACACCCCGGGGAGGGGAAGGGGGGGAAACACCATATATTTT.

This clonotype was recorded many times. The V gene is TRBV7-8, the J gene TRBJ2-7, with 10 bases aligning to TRBD1. The CDR3 contains 16 residues. V dropped 5 bases and J dropped 6; count of bases not matched to a gene: 13. Germline V CDR1 and CDR2: SGHVS, FQNEAQ. The CDR3 DNA is TGTGCCAGCAGCCCCCCCCGACAGGGGGCGTTTTGCGAGCAGTACTTC. Its translation: CASSPPRQGAFCEQYF.

This clonotype was detected many times. The rearrangement uses TRBV12-3 or TRBV12-4 and TRBJ1-6, with a weak D call TRBD1 (6 bases). The CDR3 is made up of 13 amino acids. Trimming stripped 8 bases from V and 3 bases from J, with 8 bases between. The DNA of the CDR3 is TGTGCCAGCGGGGACAACTATAATTCACCCCTCCACTTT. Translating gives CASGDNYNSPLHF.

The V gene is TRBV12-3 or TRBV12-4, the J gene TRBJ1-1, with D hard to call. V was shortened by 0 bases and J by 9 bases, with 14 bases between the two germline ends. The CDR3 runs 14 residues. For the CDR3, the DNA is TGTGCCAGCAGTTTAGCCGGGCGGCTTACTCAAGCTTTCTTT. Translating it yields CASSLAGRLTQAFF.

The V and J genes are TRBV19 and TRBJ2-7; 8 bases align to TRBD1. Germline CDR1 is LNHDA and CDR2 is SQIVND (reference sequence). Unmatched junction bases numbered 6, after V lost 5 bases and J lost 6 bases. This CDR3 has 13 residues. Here the CDR3 reads CASSPTGVGEQYF. The DNA for the CDR3 is TGTGCCAGTAGTCCGACAGGGGTGGGCGAGCAGTACTTC.

This clonotype occurred many times. The chain has TRBV24-1 and TRBJ1-2; D ambiguous. The germline CDR1 and CDR2 sequences are KGHDR and SFDVKD. The CDR3 contains 14 residues. Trimming left V 4 bases short and J 5 bases short, with 13 bases between. CDR3 protein: CATSEGYNSYGYTF. Written as DNA, the CDR3 is TGTGCCACCAGTGAGGGGTACAACTCTTATGGCTACACCTTC.

The chain joins TRBV12-3 or TRBV12-4 to TRBJ2-7; D remains unclear. The CDR3 length is 18 residues. The ends were cut back, 5 bases at V and 5 bases at J, with 28 bases in the middle. The CDR3 DNA sequence: TGTGCCAGCAGTCCTGCAGTAACATTGTGGGAACAGCCTGACGAGCAGTACTTC. It encodes CASSPAVTLWEQPDEQYF.

This clonotype was seen at least ten times. J is TRBJ1-1 and V is TRBV28, with D uncertain. Germline lookup yields CDR1 MDHEN and CDR2 SYDVKM. V lost 7 bases and J lost 1, with 4 bases in between. The CDR3 has 11 amino acids. The CDR3 DNA follows: TGTGCCAGCAAAAAGAACACTGAAGCTTTCTTT. This translates into CASKKNTEAFF.

This clonotype has a count of ten or more. The rearrangement links TRBV6-5 to TRBJ2-4, with no clear D. The germline gives CDR1 MNHEY, CDR2 SVGAGI. This CDR3 has 15 amino acids. Trimming cost V 2 bases and J 0 bases, with 8 bases left between them. This CDR3 is CASSYGSLAKNIQYF. The CDR3 DNA is TGTGCCAGCAGTTACGGATCCCTAGCCAAAAACATTCAGTACTTC.

The rearrangement links TRBV7-9 to TRBJ1-2, with unresolved D. The CDR3 runs to 11 residues. Germline V gene data show CDR1 as SEHNR and CDR2 as FQNEAQ (reference sequence). V was clipped by 5 bases and J by 8 bases, with 9 bases between them. DNA for the CDR3: TGTGCCAGCAGCGTGGTGAGAGGCTACACCTTC. Protein sequence: CASSVVRGYTF.